This T cell receptor (beta chain) stems from a study of T cell repertoires in cytomegalovirus infection. Study at large: CMV infection and matching HLA type were both indicated by public TCR beta signatures.

TCRdb reprocessed the reads with MiXCR, giving one entry per CDR3 protein. The sample holds around 710,000 distinct CDR3 sequences, about 27% seen once. Germline CDR1 and CDR2: SGHTA and FQGNSA. Between the trimmed V and J ends, which lost 2 bases and 4 bases, there was a span of 12 bases. This CDR3 region has 14 residues. Study-level points and caveats: The ex vivo response was dominated by HLA-C-restricted CMV-specific TCR beta clonotypes. Totalled public TCR beta family frequency picked out people who carried CMV plus the relevant HLA.

This clonotype was seen ten or more times. Its antigen is undetermined. This sequence was found in a human donor in good health (CMV status not recorded). Some clones in this sample may be carry-over from other donors' samples. The chain recombines TRBV7-2 with TRBJ2-7; weak D call: TRBD1 (6 bases). This specimen consisted of cultured CD8+ T cells from PBMCs, obtained from culture after CMV antigen stimulation. As DNA, the CDR3 is TGTGCCAGCAGCTTAACCGAGGGGGTATACGAGCAGTACTTC. Protein product: CASSLTEGVYEQYF.